This T cell receptor beta chain was observed in a study of CD8 T cells in ankylosing spondylitis. Study results and caveats: Within ankylosing spondylitis blood, a TCR beta motif made up of seven or eight highly homologous variants appeared to be characteristic.

CDR1 and CDR2 (germline): SQVTM, ANQGSEA. This CDR3 contains 13 residues. The ends were cut back, 3 bases at V and 1 base at J, with 8 bases in the middle. This clonotype was detected ten times or more. Its antigen is unknown. TCRdb itself ran the 5' RACE reads through MiXCR, one entry per CDR3 protein. The sample has more than 100,000 distinct CDR3 sequences, 10% to 12% seen once. Material: blood, either unsorted or a sorted T cell fraction (not recorded which). The V call is TRBV29-1, the J call TRBJ2-3, with D maybe TRBD2 (7 bases). This sequence originates from a female donor with ankylosing spondylitis or in good health (not recorded which). The CDR3 here is CSVERGRTDTQYF. The DNA for the CDR3 is TGCAGCGTTGAGCGGGGGCGCACAGATACGCAGTATTTT.